Presented here are 12 T cell receptor beta chains from one specimen sequenced in a study of blood T cell repertoires in COVID-19. Assay used: immunoSEQ multiplex PCR; TCRdb lists only in-frame clones, some missing. Seen here are fewer than 600,000 clones, 70% to 90% observed once, and the top ten hold approximately 2%. The sequenced sample was PBMCs or T cells enriched from blood (not recorded which). The receptor source for this set is a woman aged 40 to 50 who had recovered from COVID-19.

The chain has TRBV6-1 and TRBJ2-7, with D maybe TRBD2 (7 bases). The CDR3 runs to 17 residues. The germline V and J ends were trimmed by 2 bases and 3 bases, with 20 bases remaining between them. Germline V gives CDR1 MNHNS, CDR2 SASEGT. As DNA, the CDR3 is TGTGCCAGCAGTGAATGGGTACGGGGAGGGGGAAGCTACGAGCAGTACTTC. Amino acids: CASSEWVRGGGSYEQYF.

CDR3 bases: TGTGCCAGCGCCCCGGGAAGCTCCTATAATTCACCCCTCCACTTT. Translating gives CASAPGSSYNSPLHF. V gene TRBV7-2 combines with J gene TRBJ1-6; D unclear. The germline V gene has CDR1 SGHTA and CDR2 FQGNSA. Trimming left V 8 bases short and J 0 bases short, with 11 bases between. The CDR3 contains 15 residues.

The chain has TRBV18 and TRBJ1-1; D is unresolved. Trimming removed 3 bases from V and 0 bases from J, with 11 bases in between. This CDR3 is 15 amino acids long. Germline CDR1 and CDR2: KGHSH and LQKENI. CDR3 amino acids: CASSPLRDLNTEAFF. CDR3 coding DNA: TGTGCCAGCTCACCCTTAAGAGACTTGAACACTGAAGCTTTCTTT.

The rearrangement joins TRBV5-4 to TRBJ2-3, with 16 bases fitting TRBD2. The CDR3 has 18 amino acids. Germline CDR1 reads SGHNT; CDR2 reads YYREEE (reference sequence). V was pared by 2 bases and J by 2 bases, with 5 bases of the junction left unmatched. The CDR3 protein is CASSFGTSGRAVTDTQYF. CDR3 in DNA: TGTGCCAGCAGCTTCGGGACTAGCGGGAGGGCGGTCACAGATACGCAGTATTTT.

The chain joins TRBV5-6 to TRBJ1-5, with 11 bases that match TRBD1. V lost 0 bases, J lost 4 bases, and 12 bases stayed unmatched. Germline CDR1 SGHDT, CDR2 YYEEEE. The CDR3 sequence is 19 residues long. The CDR3 loop reads CASSLGPGQGVKRNQPQHF. The CDR3 DNA sequence: TGTGCCAGCAGCTTGGGGCCGGGACAGGGGGTAAAGAGGAATCAGCCCCAGCATTTT.

This clone appeared once. The chain joins TRBV2 to TRBJ1-1; D is perhaps TRBD1 (5 bases). Between the trimmed V and J ends, which lost 3 bases and 4 bases, there was a span of 6 bases. Germline V gives CDR1 SNHLY, CDR2 FYNNEI. This CDR3 region has 12 residues. The CDR3 loop is CASSEQGTEAFF. The CDR3 DNA follows: TGTGCCAGCAGTGAGCAGGGCACTGAAGCTTTCTTT.

CDR3 sequence: CASSPRTGDMNTEAFF. The CDR3 nucleotides read TGTGCCAGCTCACCAAGGACAGGGGACATGAACACTGAAGCTTTCTTT. The chain couples TRBV18 to TRBJ1-1; 9 nucleotides agree with TRBD1. Germline V gene sequence: CDR1 KGHSH, CDR2 LQKENI. This CDR3 is 16 amino acids long. Trimming removed 2 bases from V and 0 bases from J; junction bases left unmatched: 4.

The chain joins TRBV11-2 to TRBJ1-2; D possibly corresponds to TRBD1 (6 bases). Germline V lookup: CDR1 SGHAT, CDR2 FQNNGV. The CDR3 extends over 15 amino acids. The V end lost 4 bases, the J end lost 2 bases, and 14 bases lay between the germline ends. The CDR3 nucleotides are TGTGCCAGCAGCTCGACATCACAGGGAAACTATGGCTACACCTTC. It specifies CASSSTSQGNYGYTF.

The chain combines TRBV11-3 with TRBJ2-3; 7 positions agree with TRBD2. Trimming took 4 bases from V and 5 from J; bases not matched to a gene: 6. This CDR3 is 14 amino acids long. In germline, CDR1 is SGHNT, CDR2 YENEEA. The DNA of the CDR3 is TGTGCCAGCAGCTCCATTAGCGGGCGAGATACGCAGTATTTT. Protein product: CASSSISGRDTQYF.

The V gene is TRBV4-3, the J gene TRBJ1-2; no clear D gene. This CDR3 is 13 amino acids long. V was trimmed by 0 bases and J by 7 bases, leaving 9 bases between them. Germline CDR1 reads LGHNA; CDR2 reads YSLEER. The CDR3 coding sequence is TGCGCCAGCAGCCAAGATTTGGTCGGTGGCTACACCTTC. It translates to CASSQDLVGGYTF.

This chain uses TRBV29-1 with TRBJ2-4, with D tentatively TRBD2 (6 bases). This CDR3 contains 13 residues. Germline CDR1 is SQVTM and CDR2 is ANQGSEA. Deletions cut 4 bases from V and 0 bases from J, with 7 bases between. The CDR3 DNA sequence: TGCAGCGTTGCGGGGGTAGCCAAAAACATTCAGTACTTC. Protein product: CSVAGVAKNIQYF.

This clone showed up just once. This chain uses TRBV2 with TRBJ2-5, with 7 bases that match TRBD1. Losses at the gene ends were 10 bases for V and 3 bases for J; bases not matched to a gene: 8. The CDR3 has 13 residues. Germline values: CDR1 SNHLY, CDR2 FYNNEI. The CDR3 loop reads CAIRRDRKETQYF. The DNA of the CDR3 is TGTGCCATCCGAAGGGACAGAAAAGAGACCCAGTACTTC.